This T cell receptor (beta chain) was retrieved from a study of shared clonotypes between healthy human individuals. Study conclusions and caveats: The authors sampled blood alone, and tissue repertoires likely differ.

Looked up from germline, CDR1 is LNHDA and CDR2 is SQIVND (reference sequence). The CDR3 extends over 11 amino acids. Trimming cost V 7 bases and J 5 bases, with 8 bases left between them. This table comes from immunoSEQ multiplex PCR, and its TCRdb copy is limited to in-frame clones, with some not included. The table has around 2.1 million clones, approximately 95% seen once. With respect to this clone: Its antigen is currently unknown. At the DNA level, this CDR3 is encoded by other sequences in the same sample as well.

The rearrangement uses TRBV19 and TRBJ2-5, with unresolved D. Material: naive CD4+ T cells sorted from blood. The subset denotes: CD45RA+ positively selected. The clonotype comes from a man aged 18 to 35 in good health. This CDR3 reads CASTSGETQYF. The CDR3 DNA follows: TGTGCCAGTACTTCTGGGGAGACCCAGTACTTC.